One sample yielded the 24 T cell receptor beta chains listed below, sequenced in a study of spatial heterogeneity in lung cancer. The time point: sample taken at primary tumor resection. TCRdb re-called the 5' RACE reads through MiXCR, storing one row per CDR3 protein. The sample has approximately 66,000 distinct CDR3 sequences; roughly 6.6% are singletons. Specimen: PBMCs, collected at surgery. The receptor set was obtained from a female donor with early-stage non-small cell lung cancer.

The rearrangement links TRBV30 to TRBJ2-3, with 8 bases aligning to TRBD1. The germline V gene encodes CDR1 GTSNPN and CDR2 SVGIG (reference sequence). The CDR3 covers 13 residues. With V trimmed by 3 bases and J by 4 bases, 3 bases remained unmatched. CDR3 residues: CAWRDRVADTQYF. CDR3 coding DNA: TGTGCCTGGAGGGACAGGGTGGCAGATACGCAGTATTTT.

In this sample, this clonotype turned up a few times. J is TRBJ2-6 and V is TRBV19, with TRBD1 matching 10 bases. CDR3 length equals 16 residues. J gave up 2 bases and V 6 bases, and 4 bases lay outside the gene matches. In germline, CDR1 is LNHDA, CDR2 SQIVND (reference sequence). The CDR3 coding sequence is TGTGCCAGTAGCGATGGGACAGGGGCTGGGGCCAACGTCCTGACTTTC. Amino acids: CASSDGTGAGANVLTF.

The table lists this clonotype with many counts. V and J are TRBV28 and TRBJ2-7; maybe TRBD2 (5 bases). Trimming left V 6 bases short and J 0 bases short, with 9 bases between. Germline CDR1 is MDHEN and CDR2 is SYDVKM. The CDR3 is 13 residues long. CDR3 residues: CASSKDFSYEQYV. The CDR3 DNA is TGTGCCAGCAGCAAGGACTTCTCCTACGAGCAGTACGTC.

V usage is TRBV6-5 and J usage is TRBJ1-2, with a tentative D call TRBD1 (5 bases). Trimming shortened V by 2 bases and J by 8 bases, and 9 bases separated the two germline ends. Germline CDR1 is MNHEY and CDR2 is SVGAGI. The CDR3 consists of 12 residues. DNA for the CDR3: TGTGCCAGCAGTTACGGAGGGGTCGGCTACACCTTC. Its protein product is CASSYGGVGYTF.

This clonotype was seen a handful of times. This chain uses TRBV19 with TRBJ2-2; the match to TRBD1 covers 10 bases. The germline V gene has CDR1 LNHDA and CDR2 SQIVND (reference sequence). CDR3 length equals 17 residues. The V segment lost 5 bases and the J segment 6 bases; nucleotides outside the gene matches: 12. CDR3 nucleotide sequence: TGTGCCAGTAGTCTCCGGGACAGGGGACGAACCCCCGGGGAGCTGTTTTTT. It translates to CASSLRDRGRTPGELFF.

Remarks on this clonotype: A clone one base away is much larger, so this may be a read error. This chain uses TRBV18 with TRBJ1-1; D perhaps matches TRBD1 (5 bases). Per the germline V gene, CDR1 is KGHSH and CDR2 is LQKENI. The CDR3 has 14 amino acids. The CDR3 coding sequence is TGTGCCAGCTCACCGACAGCTATGAACACTGAAGCTTTATTT. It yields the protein CASSPTAMNTEALF.

CDR3 sequence (DNA): TGCGCCAGCAGCGTCTGGGGGCTAGTTGCCGATACGCAGTATTTT. Translation gives CASSVWGLVADTQYF. The chain uses TRBV5-1 and TRBJ2-3, with D possibly TRBD1 on 6 matching bases. This CDR3 comprises 15 residues. V was pared by 4 bases and J by 6 bases, with 18 bases between. Germline CDR1 reads SGHRS; CDR2 reads YFSETQ.

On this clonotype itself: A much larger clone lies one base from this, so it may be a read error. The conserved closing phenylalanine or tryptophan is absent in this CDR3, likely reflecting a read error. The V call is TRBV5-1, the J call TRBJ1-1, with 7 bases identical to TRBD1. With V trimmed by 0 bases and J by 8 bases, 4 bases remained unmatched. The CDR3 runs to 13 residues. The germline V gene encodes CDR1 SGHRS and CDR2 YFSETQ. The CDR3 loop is CASSLGTGSEAFL. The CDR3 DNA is TGCGCCAGCAGCTTGGGGACAGGCTCGGAAGCTTTCCTT.

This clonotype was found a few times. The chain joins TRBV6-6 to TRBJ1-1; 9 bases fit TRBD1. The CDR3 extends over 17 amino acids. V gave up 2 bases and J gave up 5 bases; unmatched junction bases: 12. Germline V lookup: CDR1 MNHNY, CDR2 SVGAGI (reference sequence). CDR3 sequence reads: CASSYQGTGKRRTEAFF. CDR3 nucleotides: TGTGCCAGCAGTTACCAAGGGACAGGGAAAAGAAGGACTGAAGCTTTCTTT.

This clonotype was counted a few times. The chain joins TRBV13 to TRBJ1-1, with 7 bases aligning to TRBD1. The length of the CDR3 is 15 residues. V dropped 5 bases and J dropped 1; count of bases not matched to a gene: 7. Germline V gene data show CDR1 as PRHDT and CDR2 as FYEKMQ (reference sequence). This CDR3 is CASSVRGRGNTEAFF. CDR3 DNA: TGTGCCAGCAGCGTAAGGGGGCGTGGGAACACTGAAGCTTTCTTT.

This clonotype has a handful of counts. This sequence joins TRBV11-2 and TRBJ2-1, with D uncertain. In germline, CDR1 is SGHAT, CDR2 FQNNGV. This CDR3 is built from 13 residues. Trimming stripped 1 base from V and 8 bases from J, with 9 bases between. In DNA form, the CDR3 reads TGTGCCAGCAGCTTAGGGATGGGCTATGAGCAGTTCTTC. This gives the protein CASSLGMGYEQFF.

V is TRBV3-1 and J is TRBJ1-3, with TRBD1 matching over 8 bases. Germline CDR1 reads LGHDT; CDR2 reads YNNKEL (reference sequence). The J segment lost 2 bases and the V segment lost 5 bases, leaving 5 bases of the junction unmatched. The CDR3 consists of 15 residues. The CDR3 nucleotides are TGTGCCAGCAGCGACGGACAGGGACCTGGAAACACCATATATTTT. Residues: CASSDGQGPGNTIYF.

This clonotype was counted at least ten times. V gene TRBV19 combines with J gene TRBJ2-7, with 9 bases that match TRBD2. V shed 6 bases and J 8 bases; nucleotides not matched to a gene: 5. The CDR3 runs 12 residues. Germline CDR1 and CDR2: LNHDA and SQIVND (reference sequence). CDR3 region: CASSPTSGQQYF. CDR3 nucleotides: TGTGCCAGTAGCCCTACTAGCGGGCAGCAGTACTTC.

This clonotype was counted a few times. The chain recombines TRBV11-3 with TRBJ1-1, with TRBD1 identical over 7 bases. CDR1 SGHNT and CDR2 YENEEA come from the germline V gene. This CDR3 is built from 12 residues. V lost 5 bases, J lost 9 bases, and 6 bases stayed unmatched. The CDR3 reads CASSDDRVQAFF. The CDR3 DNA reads TGTGCCAGCAGCGACGACAGGGTTCAAGCTTTCTTT.

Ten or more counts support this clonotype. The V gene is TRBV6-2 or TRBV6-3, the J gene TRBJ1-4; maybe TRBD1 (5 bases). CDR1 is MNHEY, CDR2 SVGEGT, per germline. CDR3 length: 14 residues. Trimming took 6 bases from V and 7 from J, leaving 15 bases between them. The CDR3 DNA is TGTGCCAGCAGAGGACATCCCCAGGGTGAAAAACTGTTTTTT. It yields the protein CASRGHPQGEKLFF.

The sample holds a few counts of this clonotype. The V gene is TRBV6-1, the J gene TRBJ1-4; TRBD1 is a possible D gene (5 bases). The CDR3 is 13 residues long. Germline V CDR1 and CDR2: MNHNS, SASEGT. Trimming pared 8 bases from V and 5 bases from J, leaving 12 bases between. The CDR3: CASAGGANEKLFF. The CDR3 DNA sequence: TGTGCCAGCGCCGGGGGAGCCAATGAAAAACTGTTTTTT.

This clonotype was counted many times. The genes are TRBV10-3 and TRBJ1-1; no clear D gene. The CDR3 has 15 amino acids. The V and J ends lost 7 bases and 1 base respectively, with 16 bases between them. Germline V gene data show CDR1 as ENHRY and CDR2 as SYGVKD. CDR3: CAITVGGRENTEAFF. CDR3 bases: TGTGCCATCACAGTGGGCGGACGGGAGAACACTGAAGCTTTCTTT.

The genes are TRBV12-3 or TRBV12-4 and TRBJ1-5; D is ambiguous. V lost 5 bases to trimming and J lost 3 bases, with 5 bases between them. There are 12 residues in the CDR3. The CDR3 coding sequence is TGTGCCAGCAGTAGCATCAATCAGCCCCAGCATTTT. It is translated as CASSSINQPQHF.

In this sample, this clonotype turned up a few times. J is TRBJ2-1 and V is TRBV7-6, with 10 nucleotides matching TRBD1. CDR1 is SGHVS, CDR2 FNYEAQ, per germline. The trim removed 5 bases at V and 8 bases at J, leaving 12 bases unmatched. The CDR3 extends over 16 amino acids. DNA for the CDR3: TGTGCCAGCAGCGCCAGCGGCGGGACAGGGGTCGATGAGCAGTTCTTC. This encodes CASSASGGTGVDEQFF.

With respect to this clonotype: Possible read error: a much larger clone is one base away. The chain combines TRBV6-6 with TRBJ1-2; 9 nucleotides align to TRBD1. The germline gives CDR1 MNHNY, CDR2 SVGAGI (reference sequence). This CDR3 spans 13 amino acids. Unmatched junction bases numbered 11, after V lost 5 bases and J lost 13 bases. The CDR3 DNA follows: TGTGCCAGCAGTACGCAACCGGGACAGGGTCCCACCTTC. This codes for CASSTQPGQGPTF.

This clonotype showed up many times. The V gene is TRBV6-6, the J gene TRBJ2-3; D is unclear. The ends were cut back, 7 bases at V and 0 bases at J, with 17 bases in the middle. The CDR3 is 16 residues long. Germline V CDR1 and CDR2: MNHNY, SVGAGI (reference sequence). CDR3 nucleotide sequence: TGTGCCAGCATTAAACCTCCTGGACGGAGCACAGATACGCAGTATTTT. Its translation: CASIKPPGRSTDTQYF.

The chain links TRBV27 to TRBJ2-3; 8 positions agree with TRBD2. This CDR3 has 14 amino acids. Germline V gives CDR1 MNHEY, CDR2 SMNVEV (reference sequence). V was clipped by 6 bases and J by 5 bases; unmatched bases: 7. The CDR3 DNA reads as TGTGCCAGCAGGTCTCCCCTAGCGGGAGATACGCAGTATTTT. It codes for CASRSPLAGDTQYF.

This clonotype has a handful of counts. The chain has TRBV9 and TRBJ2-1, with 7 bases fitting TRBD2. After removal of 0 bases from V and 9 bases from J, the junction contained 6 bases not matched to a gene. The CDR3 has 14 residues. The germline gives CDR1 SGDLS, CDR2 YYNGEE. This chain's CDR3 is CASSVALGEGEQFF. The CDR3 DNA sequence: TGTGCCAGCAGCGTAGCTCTGGGGGAGGGTGAGCAGTTCTTC.

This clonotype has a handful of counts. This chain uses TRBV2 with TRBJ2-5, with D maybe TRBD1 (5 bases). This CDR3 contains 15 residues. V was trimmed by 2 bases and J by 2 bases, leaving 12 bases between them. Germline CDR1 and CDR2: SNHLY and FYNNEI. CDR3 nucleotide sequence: TGTGCCAGCAGTGAAATAGGGGCCCCACAAGAGACCCAGTACTTC. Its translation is CASSEIGAPQETQYF.